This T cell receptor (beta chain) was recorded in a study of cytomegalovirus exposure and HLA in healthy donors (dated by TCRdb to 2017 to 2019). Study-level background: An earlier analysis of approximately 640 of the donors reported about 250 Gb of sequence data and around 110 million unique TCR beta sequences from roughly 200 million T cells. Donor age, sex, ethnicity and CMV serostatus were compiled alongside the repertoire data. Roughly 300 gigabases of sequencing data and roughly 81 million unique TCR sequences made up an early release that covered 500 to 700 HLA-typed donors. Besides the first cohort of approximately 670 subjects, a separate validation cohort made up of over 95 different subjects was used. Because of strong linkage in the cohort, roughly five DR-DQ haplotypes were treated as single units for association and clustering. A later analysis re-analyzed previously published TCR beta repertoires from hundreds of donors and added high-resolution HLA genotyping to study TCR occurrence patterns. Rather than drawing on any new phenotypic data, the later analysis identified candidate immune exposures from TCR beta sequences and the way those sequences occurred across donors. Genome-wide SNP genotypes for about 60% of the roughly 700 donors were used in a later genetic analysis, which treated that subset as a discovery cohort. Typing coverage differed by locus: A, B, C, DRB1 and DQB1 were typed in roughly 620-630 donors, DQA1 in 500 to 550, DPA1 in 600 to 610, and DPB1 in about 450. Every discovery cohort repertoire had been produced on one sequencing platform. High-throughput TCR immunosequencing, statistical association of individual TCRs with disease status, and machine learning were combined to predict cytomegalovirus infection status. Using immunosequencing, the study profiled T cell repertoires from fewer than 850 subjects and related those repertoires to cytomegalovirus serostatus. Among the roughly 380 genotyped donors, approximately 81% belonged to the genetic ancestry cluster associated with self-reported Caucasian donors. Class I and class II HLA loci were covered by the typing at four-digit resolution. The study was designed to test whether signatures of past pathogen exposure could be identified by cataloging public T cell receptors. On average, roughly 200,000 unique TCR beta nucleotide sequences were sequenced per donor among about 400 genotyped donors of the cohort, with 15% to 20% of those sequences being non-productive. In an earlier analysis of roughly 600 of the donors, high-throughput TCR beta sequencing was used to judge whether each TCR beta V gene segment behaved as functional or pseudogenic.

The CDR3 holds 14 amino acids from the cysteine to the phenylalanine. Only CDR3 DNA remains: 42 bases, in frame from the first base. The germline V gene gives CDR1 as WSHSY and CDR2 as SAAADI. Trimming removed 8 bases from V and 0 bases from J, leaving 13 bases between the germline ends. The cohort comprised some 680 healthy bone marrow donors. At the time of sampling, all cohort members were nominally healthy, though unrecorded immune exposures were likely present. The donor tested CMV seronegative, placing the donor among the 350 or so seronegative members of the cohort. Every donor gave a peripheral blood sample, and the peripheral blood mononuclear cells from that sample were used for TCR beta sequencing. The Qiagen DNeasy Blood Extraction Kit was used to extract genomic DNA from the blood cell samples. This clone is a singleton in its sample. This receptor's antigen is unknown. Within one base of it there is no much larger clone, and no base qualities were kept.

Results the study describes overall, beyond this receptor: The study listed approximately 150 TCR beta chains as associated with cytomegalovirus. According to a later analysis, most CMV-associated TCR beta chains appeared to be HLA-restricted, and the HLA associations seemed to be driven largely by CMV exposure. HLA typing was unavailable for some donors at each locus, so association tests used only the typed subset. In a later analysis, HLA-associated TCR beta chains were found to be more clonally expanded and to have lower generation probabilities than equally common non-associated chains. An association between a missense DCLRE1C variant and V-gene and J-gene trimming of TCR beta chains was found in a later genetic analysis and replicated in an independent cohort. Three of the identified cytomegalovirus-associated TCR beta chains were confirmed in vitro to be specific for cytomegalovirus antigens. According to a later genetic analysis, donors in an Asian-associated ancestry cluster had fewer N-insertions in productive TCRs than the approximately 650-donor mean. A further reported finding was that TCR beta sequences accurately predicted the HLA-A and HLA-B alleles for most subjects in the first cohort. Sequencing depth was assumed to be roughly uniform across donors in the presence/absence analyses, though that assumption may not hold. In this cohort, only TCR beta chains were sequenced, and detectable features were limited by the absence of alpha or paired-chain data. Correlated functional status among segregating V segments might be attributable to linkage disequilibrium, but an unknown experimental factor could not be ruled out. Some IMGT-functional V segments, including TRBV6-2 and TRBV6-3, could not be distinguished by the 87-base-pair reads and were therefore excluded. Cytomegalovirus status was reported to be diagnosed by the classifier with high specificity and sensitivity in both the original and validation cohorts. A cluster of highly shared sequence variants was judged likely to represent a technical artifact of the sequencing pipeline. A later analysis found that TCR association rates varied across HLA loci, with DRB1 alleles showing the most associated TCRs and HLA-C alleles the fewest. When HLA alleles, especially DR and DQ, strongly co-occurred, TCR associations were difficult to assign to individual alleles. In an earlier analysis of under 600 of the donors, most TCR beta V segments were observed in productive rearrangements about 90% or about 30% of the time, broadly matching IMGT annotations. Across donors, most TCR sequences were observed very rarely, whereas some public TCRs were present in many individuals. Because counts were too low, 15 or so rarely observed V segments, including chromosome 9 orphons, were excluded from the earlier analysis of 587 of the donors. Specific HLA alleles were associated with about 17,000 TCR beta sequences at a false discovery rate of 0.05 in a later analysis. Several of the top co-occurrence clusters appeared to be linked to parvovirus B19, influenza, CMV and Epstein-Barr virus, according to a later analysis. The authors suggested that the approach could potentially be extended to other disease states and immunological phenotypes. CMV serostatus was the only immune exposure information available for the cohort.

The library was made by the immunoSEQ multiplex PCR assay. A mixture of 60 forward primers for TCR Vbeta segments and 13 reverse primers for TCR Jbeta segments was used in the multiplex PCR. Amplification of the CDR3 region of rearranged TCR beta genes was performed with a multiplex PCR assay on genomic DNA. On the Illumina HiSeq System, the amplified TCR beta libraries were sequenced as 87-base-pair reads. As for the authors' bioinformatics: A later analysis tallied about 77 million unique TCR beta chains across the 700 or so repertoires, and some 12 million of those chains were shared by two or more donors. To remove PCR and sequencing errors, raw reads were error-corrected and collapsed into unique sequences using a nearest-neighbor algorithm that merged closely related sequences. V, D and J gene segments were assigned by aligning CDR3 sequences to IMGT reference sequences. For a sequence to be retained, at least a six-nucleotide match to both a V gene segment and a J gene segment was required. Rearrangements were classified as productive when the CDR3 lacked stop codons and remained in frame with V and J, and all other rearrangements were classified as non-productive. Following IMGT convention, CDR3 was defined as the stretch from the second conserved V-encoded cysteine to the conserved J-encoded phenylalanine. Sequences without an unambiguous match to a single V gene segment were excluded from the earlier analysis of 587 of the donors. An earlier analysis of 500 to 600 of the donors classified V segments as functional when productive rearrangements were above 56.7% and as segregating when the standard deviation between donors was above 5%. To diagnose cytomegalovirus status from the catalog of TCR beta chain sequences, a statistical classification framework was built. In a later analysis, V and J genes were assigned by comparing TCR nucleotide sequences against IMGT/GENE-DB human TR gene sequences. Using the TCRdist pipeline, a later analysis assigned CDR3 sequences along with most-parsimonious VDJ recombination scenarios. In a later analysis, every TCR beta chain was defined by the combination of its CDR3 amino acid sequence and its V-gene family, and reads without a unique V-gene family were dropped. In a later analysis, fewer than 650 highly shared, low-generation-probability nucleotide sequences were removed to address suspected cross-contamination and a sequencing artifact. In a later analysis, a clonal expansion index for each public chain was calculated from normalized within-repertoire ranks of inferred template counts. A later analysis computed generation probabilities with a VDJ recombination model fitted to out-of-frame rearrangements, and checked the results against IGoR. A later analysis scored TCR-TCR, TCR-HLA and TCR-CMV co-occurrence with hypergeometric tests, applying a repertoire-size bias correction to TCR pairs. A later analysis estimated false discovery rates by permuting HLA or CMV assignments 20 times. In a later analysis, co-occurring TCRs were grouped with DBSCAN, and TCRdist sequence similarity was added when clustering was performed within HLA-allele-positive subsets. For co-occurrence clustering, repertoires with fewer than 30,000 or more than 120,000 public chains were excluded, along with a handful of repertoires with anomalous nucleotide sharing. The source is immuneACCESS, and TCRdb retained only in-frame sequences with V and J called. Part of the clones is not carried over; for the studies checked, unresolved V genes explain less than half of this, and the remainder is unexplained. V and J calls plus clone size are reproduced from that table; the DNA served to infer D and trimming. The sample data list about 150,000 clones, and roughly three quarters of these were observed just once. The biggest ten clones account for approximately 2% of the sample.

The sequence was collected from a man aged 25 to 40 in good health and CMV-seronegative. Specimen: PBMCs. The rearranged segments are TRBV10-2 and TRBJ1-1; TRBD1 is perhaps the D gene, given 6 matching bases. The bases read TGCGCCAGCTCTACAGGGATCATGAACACTGAAGCTTTCTTT. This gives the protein CASSTGIMNTEAFF.